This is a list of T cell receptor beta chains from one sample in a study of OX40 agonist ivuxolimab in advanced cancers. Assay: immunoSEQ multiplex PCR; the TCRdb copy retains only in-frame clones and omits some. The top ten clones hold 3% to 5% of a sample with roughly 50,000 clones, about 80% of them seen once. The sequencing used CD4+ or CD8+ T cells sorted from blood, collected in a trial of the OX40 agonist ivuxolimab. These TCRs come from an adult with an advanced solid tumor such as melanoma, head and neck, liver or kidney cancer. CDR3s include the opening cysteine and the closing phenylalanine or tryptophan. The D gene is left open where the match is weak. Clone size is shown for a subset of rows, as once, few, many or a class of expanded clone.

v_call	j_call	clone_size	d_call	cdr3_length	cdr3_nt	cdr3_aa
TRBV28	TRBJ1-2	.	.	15	TGTGCCAGCAGTTTATGGGAGGGGGGAGGCTATGGCTACACCTTC	CASSLWEGGGYGYTF
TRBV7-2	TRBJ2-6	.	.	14	TGTGCCAGCAGCCGGGCTTCTGGGGCCAACGTCCTGACTTTC	CASSRASGANVLTF
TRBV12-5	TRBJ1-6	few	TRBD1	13	TGTGCTAGTGGTCCGGGACAGGGAGGACCCCTCCACTTT	CASGPGQGGPLHF
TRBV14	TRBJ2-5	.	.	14	TGTGCCAGCAGCCAAGTTGTTGGGGGGGAGACCCAGTACTTC	CASSQVVGGETQYF
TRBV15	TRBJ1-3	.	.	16	TGTGCCACCAGCAGAGATCTCTACGCCTCTGGAAACACCATATATTTT	CATSRDLYASGNTIYF
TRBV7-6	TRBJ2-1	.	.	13	TGTGCCAGCAGCCAGCCGTTCCCCGGTGGGCAGTTCTTC	CASSQPFPGGQFF
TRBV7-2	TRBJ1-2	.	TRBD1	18	TGTGCCAGCAGCACTTCCCCGGGACAGGGATCCTGGGCCTATGGCTACACCTTC	CASSTSPGQGSWAYGYTF
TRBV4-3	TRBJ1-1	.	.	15	TGCGCCAGCAGCCAAGAACCCAGGGAGGGCACTGAAGCTTTCTTT	CASSQEPREGTEAFF
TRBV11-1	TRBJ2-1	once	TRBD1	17	TGTGCCAGCAGGAAGGGGCAGGGGGCGTCCGGACACAATGAGCAGTTCTTC	CASRKGQGASGHNEQFF
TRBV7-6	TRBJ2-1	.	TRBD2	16	TGTGCCAGCAGCTTAGGGGCGGGAGGCTCTAACAATGAGCAGTTCTTC	CASSLGAGGSNNEQFF
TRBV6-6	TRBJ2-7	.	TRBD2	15	TGTGCCAGCAGCTCCCGGGGTAGCGGGATGAGCGAGCAGTACTTC	CASSSRGSGMSEQYF
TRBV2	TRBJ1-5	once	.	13	TGTGCCAGCAGTGTGGGAAGCAATCAGCCCCAGCATTTT	CASSVGSNQPQHF
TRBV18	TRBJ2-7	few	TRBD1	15	TGTGCCAGCTCCCAGTACCGGGACAGGGCCGACGAGCAGTACTTC	CASSQYRDRADEQYF